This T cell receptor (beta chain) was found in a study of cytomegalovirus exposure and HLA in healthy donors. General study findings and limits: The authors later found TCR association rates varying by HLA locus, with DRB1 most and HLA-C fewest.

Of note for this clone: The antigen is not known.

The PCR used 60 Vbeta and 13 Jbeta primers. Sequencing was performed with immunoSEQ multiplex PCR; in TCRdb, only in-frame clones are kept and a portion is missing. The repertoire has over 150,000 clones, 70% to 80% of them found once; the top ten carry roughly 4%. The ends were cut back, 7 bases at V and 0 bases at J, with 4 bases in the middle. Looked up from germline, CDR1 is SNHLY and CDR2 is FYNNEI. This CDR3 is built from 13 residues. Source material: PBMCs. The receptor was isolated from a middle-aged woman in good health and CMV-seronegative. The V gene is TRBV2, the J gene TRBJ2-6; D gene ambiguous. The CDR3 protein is CASTLSGANVLTF. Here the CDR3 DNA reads TGTGCCAGCACCCTCTCTGGGGCCAACGTCCTGACTTTC.